The 30 T cell receptor beta chains presented below share a single source sample, sequenced in a study of shared clonotypes between healthy human individuals. CD45RO-negative CD8 cells positively selected for CCR7 made up the naive population, which excluded terminally differentiated effector memory CD45RA+ cells. Sequenced by immunoSEQ multiplex PCR; TCRdb stores in-frame clones only, minus some. This table has 650,000 to 800,000 clones, 92% appearing once. The sequencing sample was made of naive CD8+ T cells sorted from blood. All receptors come from a man aged 25-45 years in good health.

V usage is TRBV4-1 and J usage is TRBJ2-1, with a weak D call TRBD1 (6 bases). CDR3 length equals 14 residues. In germline, CDR1 is MGHRA, CDR2 YSYEKL. Trimming stripped 0 bases from V and 7 bases from J, with 10 bases between. The chain's CDR3 is CASSQDPGENEQFF. The CDR3, as DNA: TGCGCCAGCAGCCAAGATCCAGGGGAGAATGAGCAGTTCTTC.

This rearrangement joins TRBV29-1 to TRBJ2-2; 8 nucleotides match TRBD2. V dropped 4 bases and J dropped 4; count of bases not matched to a gene: 5. This CDR3 region has 14 residues. Germline V gene sequence: CDR1 SQVTM, CDR2 ANQGSEA. Here the CDR3 reads CSVVSGRGTGELFF. CDR3 nucleotides: TGCAGCGTTGTGAGCGGGAGAGGCACCGGGGAGCTGTTTTTT.

This chain joins TRBV15 and TRBJ1-5; D might be TRBD1 (6 bases). CDR1 and CDR2 (germline): LNHNV, YYDKDF (reference sequence). V shed 0 bases and J shed 1 base, with 7 bases lying between them. The CDR3 extends over 15 amino acids. This CDR3 is CATSREGASNQPQHF. Written as DNA, the CDR3 is TGTGCCACCAGCAGAGAGGGGGCAAGCAATCAGCCCCAGCATTTT.

V is TRBV28 and J is TRBJ2-7; 7 bases agree with TRBD1. V shed 3 bases and J 0 bases; nucleotides not matched to a gene: 8. The CDR3 loop spans 16 amino acids. The germline CDR1 and CDR2 sequences are MDHEN and SYDVKM. The CDR3 loop reads CASSFEVGQPSYEQYF. The CDR3 bases are TGTGCCAGCAGTTTTGAAGTGGGACAGCCCTCCTACGAGCAGTACTTC.

The chain employs TRBV4-2 and TRBJ1-1; D uncertain. The germline gives CDR1 LGHNA, CDR2 YNFKEQ. V lost 5 bases and J 4 bases, leaving 17 bases between the germline ends. This CDR3 is 15 amino acids long. CDR3 sequence reads: CASSFRSGRGTEAFF. In DNA, the CDR3 is TGTGCCAGCAGCTTCCGGAGCGGCCGGGGCACTGAAGCTTTCTTT.

The chain combines TRBV5-5 with TRBJ1-2, with D perhaps matching TRBD1 (6 bases). The CDR3 sequence is 11 residues long. Germline CDR1 is SGHKS and CDR2 is YYEKEE (reference sequence). V was pared by 4 bases and J by 6 bases, with 7 bases between. The CDR3 coding sequence is TGTGCCAGCAGCCACAGGGATGGCTACACCTTC. As protein: CASSHRDGYTF.

This chain links TRBV29-1 with TRBJ2-7; D uncertain. Trimming stripped 7 bases from V and 5 bases from J, with 18 bases between. Germline CDR1 is SQVTM and CDR2 is ANQGSEA. The CDR3 totals 13 residues. The CDR3 sequence is CSGYLGPGDEQYF. The DNA for the CDR3 is TGCAGCGGTTATCTAGGGCCTGGGGACGAGCAGTACTTC.

J is TRBJ2-1 and V is TRBV12-5; TRBD1 aligns across 11 bases. J gave up 7 bases and V 5 bases, and 7 bases lay outside the gene matches. This CDR3 spans 15 amino acids. Per germline, CDR1 LGHNT and CDR2 FRNRAP. The CDR3 here is CASGIGQGARNEQFF. In DNA form, the CDR3 reads TGTGCTAGTGGTATAGGACAGGGGGCGCGGAATGAGCAGTTCTTC.

The chain carries TRBV11-1 and TRBJ2-7; D not resolved. Trimming removed 8 bases from V and 7 bases from J, with 21 bases in between. The CDR3 contains 14 residues. The germline V gene has CDR1 SGHAT and CDR2 FQDESV (reference sequence). In DNA, the CDR3 is TGTGCCAGCGGAGAATTATCTGGTAGTGATGAGCAGTACTTC. Protein product: CASGELSGSDEQYF. The full variable domain, rest sourced from reference TRBV11-1 and TRBJ2-7, is EAEVAQSPRYKITEKSQAVAFWCDPISGHATLYWYRQILGQGPELLVQFQDESVVDDSQLPKDRFSAERLKGVDSTLKIQPAELGDSAMYLCASGELSGSDEQYFGPGTRLTVT.

The rearrangement uses TRBV7-9 and TRBJ2-7, with 9 bases identical to TRBD1. Germline V CDR1 and CDR2: SEHNR, FQNEAQ (reference sequence). The length of the CDR3 is 16 residues. The V segment lost 5 bases and the J segment 4 bases; nucleotides outside the gene matches: 12. The CDR3 loop reads CASSGLGQGYSYEQYF. DNA of the CDR3: TGTGCCAGCAGCGGCCTGGGACAGGGCTATTCGTACGAGCAGTACTTC.

The chain employs TRBV10-2 and TRBJ2-2, with TRBD1 matching over 7 bases. Germline assignment: CDR1 WSHSY and CDR2 SAAADI. The CDR3 sequence is 14 residues long. V was clipped by 7 bases and J by 7 bases; unmatched bases: 9. CDR3 loop: CASNRQGPDGELFF. As DNA, the CDR3 is TGCGCCAGCAATAGACAGGGACCGGACGGGGAGCTGTTTTTT.

This clone was seen only once. The rearrangement uses TRBV28 and TRBJ1-4; 11 positions agree with TRBD1. The CDR3 covers 17 residues. Per germline, CDR1 MDHEN and CDR2 SYDVKM. The trim removed 5 bases at V and 2 bases at J, leaving 7 bases unmatched. This CDR3 reads CASSTGTGGLTNEKLFF. The DNA of the CDR3 is TGTGCCAGCAGTACTGGGACAGGGGGGCTCACTAATGAAAAACTGTTTTTT.

The chain joins TRBV11-2 to TRBJ2-1, with D maybe TRBD2 (6 bases). V lost 5 bases, J lost 3 bases, and 17 bases lay in between. CDR1 SGHAT and CDR2 FQNNGV come from the germline V gene. There are 16 residues in the CDR3. The CDR3 reads CASSRGRDGIYNEQFF. The CDR3 coding sequence is TGTGCCAGCAGCCGTGGGCGGGACGGCATCTACAATGAGCAGTTCTTC.

The chain carries TRBV27 and TRBJ2-7; D may be TRBD2 (6 bases). The germline V gene encodes CDR1 MNHEY and CDR2 SMNVEV (reference sequence). The CDR3 length is 17 residues. V dropped 0 bases and J dropped 6 bases, with 21 bases sitting between them. CDR3 nucleotides: TGTGCCAGCAGTTTATCGTTTAGTGTGGGGAGGTATATCGAGCAGTACTTC. Translated: CASSLSFSVGRYIEQYF.

This clone was counted between two and nine times. Germline and junction disagree at one end, which may indicate a read error. The rearrangement joins TRBV2 to TRBJ2-1; D is possibly TRBD2 (6 bases). This CDR3 is 10 amino acids long. CDR1 SNHLY and CDR2 FYNNEI come from the germline V gene. CDR3 amino acids: CASSDGWEVF. Written as DNA, the CDR3 is TGTGCCAGCAGTGACGGCTGGGAGGTCTTC.

V usage is TRBV4-1 and J usage is TRBJ2-5; D perhaps matches TRBD2 (5 bases). Germline V gene sequence: CDR1 MGHRA, CDR2 YSYEKL. The CDR3 totals 13 residues. V was shortened by 3 bases and J by 5 bases, with 10 bases between the two germline ends. The CDR3 is CASSQWTGETQYF. DNA for the CDR3: TGCGCCAGCAGCCAGTGGACGGGGGAGACCCAGTACTTC.

This chain joins TRBV6-1 and TRBJ1-4; no reliable D call. CDR3 length: 15 residues. Looked up from germline, CDR1 is MNHNS and CDR2 is SASEGT. V shed 6 bases and J shed 5 bases, with 16 bases lying between them. The chain's CDR3 is CASREKARSNEKLFF. The DNA of the CDR3 is TGTGCCAGCAGAGAAAAGGCGAGGTCGAATGAAAAACTGTTTTTT.

The chain uses TRBV6-6 and TRBJ1-4, with D hard to call. Germline V gives CDR1 MNHNY, CDR2 SVGAGI (reference sequence). The CDR3 sequence is 15 residues long. V shed 7 bases and J shed 6 bases, with 18 bases lying between them. CDR3: CASTRAHYLDEKLFF. In nucleotides, the CDR3 is TGTGCCAGCACACGGGCGCATTATTTAGATGAAAAACTGTTTTTT.

The V and J genes are TRBV19 and TRBJ2-2, with 8 positions matching TRBD1. V lost 3 bases and J lost 8; bases outside the gene matches: 5. The CDR3 totals 14 residues. Germline assignment: CDR1 LNHDA and CDR2 SQIVND (reference sequence). CDR3 residues: CASSMQGAMGELFF. CDR3 nucleotide sequence: TGTGCCAGTAGTATGCAGGGGGCTATGGGGGAGCTGTTTTTT.

This clone was detected only a few times. The chain couples TRBV7-9 to TRBJ2-7; D is possibly TRBD1 (5 bases). Between the trimmed V and J ends, which lost 1 base and 3 bases, there was a span of 7 bases. CDR3 length equals 13 residues. In germline, CDR1 is SEHNR, CDR2 FQNEAQ (reference sequence). The CDR3 DNA reads as TGTGCCAGCAGCTTAGAGGACAACTACGAGCAGTACTTC. Protein product: CASSLEDNYEQYF.

This clone was detected only once. This sequence joins TRBV6-6 and TRBJ2-7; D ambiguous. Germline V gene lookup returns CDR1 MNHNY and CDR2 SVGAGI (reference sequence). V shed 6 bases and J shed 2 bases, with 11 bases lying between them. CDR3 size: 13 residues. CDR3 sequence: CASSLADTYEQYF. The DNA of the CDR3 is TGTGCCAGCAGCCTGGCCGATACCTACGAGCAGTACTTC.

The rearrangement uses TRBV7-8 and TRBJ1-4; a weak D match, TRBD1 (5 bases). The CDR3 covers 16 residues. The germline V and J ends were trimmed by 5 bases and 3 bases, with 16 bases remaining between them. CDR1 and CDR2 (germline): SGHVS, FQNEAQ. CDR3 protein: CASSPFRGRSNEKLFF. CDR3 DNA: TGTGCCAGCAGCCCGTTTAGGGGCCGCTCTAATGAAAAACTGTTTTTT.

The chain has TRBV7-9 and TRBJ2-1, with a possible D match to TRBD1 (6 bases). Germline CDR1 SEHNR, CDR2 FQNEAQ (reference sequence). The CDR3 consists of 15 residues. V was shortened by 5 bases and J by 6 bases, with 17 bases between the two germline ends. The CDR3 nucleotides are TGTGCCAGCAGCGTTACAGGGTTGCGGGTCAATGAGCAGTTCTTC. Encoded protein: CASSVTGLRVNEQFF.

The V call is TRBV28, the J call TRBJ1-2, with 7 bases identical to TRBD1. The CDR3 is made up of 16 amino acids. V lost 4 bases, J lost 6 bases, and 14 bases stayed unmatched. Germline CDR1 reads MDHEN; CDR2 reads SYDVKM. The CDR3 DNA is TGTGCCAGCAGTTCCCGGGGACAGTTAAGGAGGCATGGCTACACCTTC. It translates to CASSSRGQLRRHGYTF.

The V gene is TRBV7-9, the J gene TRBJ2-1; D is unresolved. The germline V gene has CDR1 SEHNR and CDR2 FQNEAQ (reference sequence). This CDR3 region has 16 residues. The V end was cut by 5 bases, the J end by 13 bases, with 27 bases between. CDR3 nucleotide sequence: TGTGCCAGCAGCCTGACCATAGGCTCTTTGTCGTTGAAACAGTTCTTC. Translated: CASSLTIGSLSLKQFF.

This chain connects TRBV10-1 to TRBJ1-2; 7 nucleotides line up with TRBD1. Germline V gene data show CDR1 as WNHNN and CDR2 as SYGVQD (reference sequence). The CDR3 is made up of 14 amino acids. V was clipped by 5 bases and J by 1 base; unmatched bases: 4. The CDR3 sequence: CASSPGQLNYGYTF. CDR3 nucleotide sequence: TGCGCCAGCAGTCCGGGACAGCTTAACTATGGCTACACCTTC.

This clone has only one observation. The V and J genes are TRBV6-1 and TRBJ2-2; 7 bases map to TRBD2. Trimming took 7 bases from V and 5 from J; bases not matched to a gene: 7. Germline CDR1 MNHNS, CDR2 SASEGT. This CDR3 region has 14 residues. CDR3 nucleotide sequence: TGTGCCAGCATGGCGGGAGAATGGACCGGGGAGCTGTTTTTT. This encodes CASMAGEWTGELFF.

The V gene is TRBV5-1, the J gene TRBJ1-1, with D hard to call. Between the trimmed V and J ends, which lost 0 bases and 7 bases, there was a span of 7 bases. CDR1 and CDR2 (germline): SGHRS, YFSETQ. The CDR3 is 12 amino acids. The CDR3 reads CASSLVDGEAFF. The CDR3 DNA follows: TGCGCCAGCAGCTTGGTAGATGGTGAAGCTTTCTTT.

Notes on this clone: Other DNA sequences from this sample encode an identical CDR3 as well. V usage is TRBV7-9 and J usage is TRBJ2-6; 10 bases match TRBD1. V was clipped by 5 bases and J by 2 bases; unmatched bases: 3. This CDR3 has 16 amino acids. Germline V CDR1 and CDR2: SEHNR, FQNEAQ (reference sequence). The CDR3 sequence: CASSLGQGAGANVLTF. Written as DNA, the CDR3 is TGTGCCAGCAGCCTAGGACAGGGGGCTGGGGCCAACGTCCTGACTTTC.

The rearrangement links TRBV10-2 to TRBJ1-3, with D unresolved. This CDR3 contains 16 residues. V was pared by 7 bases and J by 0 bases, with 16 bases between. The V gene's germline CDR1 is WSHSY and CDR2 SAAADI. CDR3 residues: CASMRSMTSSGNTIYF. CDR3 nucleotides: TGCGCCAGCATGAGGAGTATGACATCCTCTGGAAACACCATATATTTT.